The subject of this entry is one TCR beta chain. Repertoires were generated with immunoSEQ multiplex PCR, while TCRdb's copy carries only in-frame clones and drops some. The sample includes 200,000 to 250,000 clones, roughly 82% of them seen just once. These data are taken from a study of blood T cell repertoires in COVID-19. Study as a whole: From T cells, B-cell-depleted T cells, or PBMCs came the material, which was cDNA or gDNA.

Germline assignment: CDR1 SGHNT and CDR2 YYREEE (reference sequence). The CDR3 runs to 15 residues. With V trimmed by 3 bases and J by 5 bases, 6 bases remained unmatched. The study drew participants aged about 18 to 95 years from some 23 US areas. Two negative PCRs, clearance, or symptom resolution were required of recovered Cohort 3 donors. The sequence derives from a woman in her forties or fifties who had recovered from COVID-19. Sequences were obtained from PBMCs or T cells enriched from blood (not recorded which). The chain is built from TRBV5-4 and TRBJ2-1; TRBD1 matches 9 bases. CDR3 residues: CASSSNRGRNNEQFF. The CDR3 nucleotides are TGTGCCAGCAGCTCCAACAGGGGGCGCAACAATGAGCAGTTCTTC.